The 11 T cell receptor beta chains given below trace back to one sample, sequenced in a study of molecular identifiers for immune sequencing clone quantification. TCRdb reanalysed the PCR reads using MiXCR and keeps one entry per CDR3 protein. The sample lists hundreds of thousands of distinct CDR3 sequences, approximately 24% seen once, with 0.75% to 0.8% in the top ten. The sample was naive CD8+ T cells from blood, with Jurkat cell RNA spiked in. Subset specified: FACS-sorted CD8+CD4-CCR7+CD45RA+ naive T cells. These receptors were collected from a human donor in good health. Some libraries in this study had Jurkat cell RNA spiked in.

With regard to this clonotype: Given a much more abundant clone one base away, this may be a read error. This chain links TRBV7-2 with TRBJ1-1; no definite D call. CDR1 and CDR2 (germline): SGHTA, FQGNSA. The CDR3 is 14 residues long. As DNA, the CDR3 is TGTGCCGGCAGCCCGACAACTACGAACACTGAAGCTTTCTTT. It specifies CAGSPTTTNTEAFF.

The chain combines TRBV27 with TRBJ1-5; the D is unclear. The CDR3 has 14 amino acids. V lost 2 bases and J lost 6, with 11 bases in between. The germline V gene encodes CDR1 MNHEY and CDR2 SMNVEV (reference sequence). CDR3: CASSLQAGGQPQHF. The DNA for the CDR3 is TGTGCCAGCAGTTTACAAGCCGGTGGTCAGCCCCAGCATTTT.

This clonotype was detected a few times. The chain couples TRBV27 to TRBJ2-7; D is ambiguous. This CDR3 comprises 12 residues. From germline, CDR1 is MNHEY and CDR2 SMNVEV (reference sequence). Trimming pared 4 bases from V and 6 bases from J, leaving 10 bases between. CDR3 protein: CASSSPPLEQYF. In nucleotides, the CDR3 is TGTGCCAGCAGTTCCCCTCCCCTCGAGCAGTACTTC.

Of note for this clonotype: A much more abundant neighbour one base away suggests this may be a read error. V usage is TRBV20-1 and J usage is TRBJ2-3; 8 bases are shared with TRBD2. The CDR3 loop spans 16 amino acids. V was pared by 0 bases and J by 1 base, with 6 bases of the junction left unmatched. The germline V gene has CDR1 DFQATT and CDR2 SNEGSKA (reference sequence). The CDR3 here is CSARDRGGGRTDTQYF. The CDR3 bases are TGCAGTGCTAGAGATAGGGGCGGGGGGCGCACAGATACGCAGTATTTT.

The table lists this clonotype with many counts. The rearrangement links TRBV6-6 to TRBJ2-2; D uncertain. Between the trimmed V and J ends, which lost 0 bases and 8 bases, there was a span of 4 bases. This CDR3 has 12 residues. Germline CDR1 reads MNHNY; CDR2 reads SVGAGI (reference sequence). For the CDR3, the DNA is TGTGCCAGCAGTTACTCTGGAGGGGAGCTGTTTTTT. Protein sequence: CASSYSGGELFF.

This clonotype was counted at least ten times. V and J are TRBV5-6 and TRBJ2-3; D possibly matches TRBD1 or TRBD2 (6 bases each). The CDR3 runs 15 residues. Trimming took 4 bases from V and 5 from J, leaving 17 bases between them. Germline V lookup: CDR1 SGHDT, CDR2 YYEEEE. The CDR3 coding sequence is TGTGCCAGCAGCCCCGGGGGCCTAGCTGGAGATACGCAGTATTTT. It translates to CASSPGGLAGDTQYF.

The rearrangement joins TRBV11-2 to TRBJ2-1; D is unclear. The CDR3 runs 19 residues. CDR1 is SGHAT, CDR2 FQNNGV, per germline. V lost 2 bases and J lost 4, with 24 bases in between. CDR3 protein: CASSLKSAVPTHFYNEQFF. CDR3 nucleotide sequence: TGTGCCAGCAGCTTAAAGTCCGCGGTACCTACCCACTTTTACAATGAGCAGTTCTTC. Complete variable domain (other parts from reference TRBV11-2 and TRBJ2-1): EAGVAQSPRYKIIEKRQSVAFWCNPISGHATLYWYQQILGQGPKLLIQFQNNGVVDDSQLPKDRFSAERLKGVDSTLKIQPAKLEDSAVYLCASSLKSAVPTHFYNEQFFGPGTRLTVL.

This clonotype was seen many times. The chain employs TRBV5-1 and TRBJ1-1; D is ambiguous. This CDR3 has 16 residues. Trimming pared 7 bases from V and 0 bases from J, leaving 19 bases between. From germline, CDR1 is SGHRS and CDR2 YFSETQ. The CDR3 loop reads CASSIGGVLMNTEAFF. DNA of the CDR3: TGCGCCAGCTCCATTGGAGGAGTCCTCATGAACACTGAAGCTTTCTTT.

Concerning this clonotype: With a much larger clone just one base away, this may be a read error. This chain uses TRBV20-1 with TRBJ1-5, with a possible D match to TRBD1 (5 bases). CDR1 is DFQATT, CDR2 SNEGSKA, per germline (reference sequence). The length of the CDR3 is 15 residues. CDR3 nucleotides: TGCAGTGCTAGGACACGGCAGGGAACGTATCAGTCCCAGCATTTT. Encoded protein: CSARTRQGTYQSQHF.

This clonotype was observed at least ten times. V is TRBV7-6 and J is TRBJ2-6; D gene uncertain. This CDR3 region has 15 residues. V was clipped by 2 bases and J by 0 bases, with 5 bases between them. CDR1 and CDR2 (germline): SGHVS, FNYEAQ. In DNA, the CDR3 is TGTGCCAGCAGCTTACCTCCCTCTGGGGCCAACGTCCTGACTTTC. Its translation: CASSLPPSGANVLTF.

On this clonotype itself: A much larger clone differs by one base, so this may be a read error. The chain has TRBV28 and TRBJ2-3; D is undetermined. The CDR3 is 14 residues long. Germline values: CDR1 MDHEN, CDR2 SYDVKM. The CDR3 DNA follows: TGTGCCGGCAGTTCCCAAGGACCCACAGATACGCAGTATTTT. Encoded protein: CAGSSQGPTDTQYF.